This T cell receptor beta chain was sequenced during a study of CD8 T cells in Susac syndrome. The CDR3 contains 17 residues. Germline V gene data show CDR1 as SEHNR and CDR2 as FQNEAQ (reference sequence). The V and J ends lost 5 bases and 2 bases respectively, with 20 bases between them. Comments on this clonotype: No antigen is known for it.

From blood CD8+ and CD4+ T cells, the TCR beta chain was sequenced. Random-hexamer reverse transcription was applied to about 0.5 to 1 ug RNA. Amplification of TCR beta CDR3 was carried out by immunoSEQ multiplex PCR, which covered 54 Vbeta and 13 Jbeta segments. TCRdb re-called the immunoSEQ multiplex PCR reads through MiXCR, storing one row per CDR3 protein. The repertoire holds about 130,000 distinct CDR3 sequences, with about 93% as singletons. Study-level findings and limits: TCR sequencing and HLA analysis covered a relatively small number of individuals.

The source material was CD8+ T cells from PBMCs. The rearrangement links TRBV7-9 to TRBJ2-3; D is uncertain. The clonotype originates from a human donor with multiple sclerosis. In DNA form, the CDR3 reads TGTGCCAGCAGCCCAAGTATGGCAGCAGTGCCCACAGATACGCAGTATTTT. This translates into CASSPSMAAVPTDTQYF.